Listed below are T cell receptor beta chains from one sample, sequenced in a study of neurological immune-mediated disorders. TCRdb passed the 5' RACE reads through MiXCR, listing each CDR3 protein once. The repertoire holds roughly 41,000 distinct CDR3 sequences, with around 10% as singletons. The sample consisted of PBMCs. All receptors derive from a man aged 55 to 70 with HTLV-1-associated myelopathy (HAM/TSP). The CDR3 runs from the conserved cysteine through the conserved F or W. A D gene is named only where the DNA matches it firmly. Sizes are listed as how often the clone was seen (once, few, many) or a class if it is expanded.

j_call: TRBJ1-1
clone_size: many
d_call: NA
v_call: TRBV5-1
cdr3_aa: CASSPGGGLGTEAFF
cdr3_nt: TGCGCCAGCAGCCCCGGAGGGGGGCTGGGCACTGAAGCTTTCTTT

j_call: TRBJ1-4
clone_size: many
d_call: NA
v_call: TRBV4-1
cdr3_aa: CASSQEWEEKLFF
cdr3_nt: TGCGCCAGCAGCCAGGAGTGGGAAGAAAAACTGTTTTTT

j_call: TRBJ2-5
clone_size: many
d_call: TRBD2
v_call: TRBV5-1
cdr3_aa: CASSLVPAGGQETQYF
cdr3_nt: TGCGCCAGCAGCTTGGTTCCAGCGGGGGGGCAAGAGACCCAGTACTTC

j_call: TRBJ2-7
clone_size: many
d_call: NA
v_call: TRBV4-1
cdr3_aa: CASSQDRSGYEQYF
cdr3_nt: TGCGCCAGCAGCCAAGATAGAAGCGGCTACGAGCAGTACTTC

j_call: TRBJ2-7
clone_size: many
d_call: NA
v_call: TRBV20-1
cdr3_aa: CSAAAKSYEQYF
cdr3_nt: TGCAGTGCTGCCGCAAAGAGCTACGAGCAGTACTTC

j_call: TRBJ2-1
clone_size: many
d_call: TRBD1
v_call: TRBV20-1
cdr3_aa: CSASGLDRVDEQFF
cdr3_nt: TGCAGTGCTAGTGGGCTCGACAGGGTCGATGAGCAGTTCTTC

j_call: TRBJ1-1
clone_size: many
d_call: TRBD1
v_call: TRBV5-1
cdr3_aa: CASSSLSTGEGTEAFF
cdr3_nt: TGCGCCAGCAGCTCCCTGTCGACAGGGGAGGGCACTGAAGCTTTCTTT

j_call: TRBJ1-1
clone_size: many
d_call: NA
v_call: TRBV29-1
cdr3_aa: CSVDSRGGEAFF
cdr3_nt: TGCAGCGTAGACTCTAGGGGAGGGGAAGCTTTCTTT

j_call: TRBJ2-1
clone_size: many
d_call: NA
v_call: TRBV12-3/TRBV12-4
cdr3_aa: CASSFGVSMRSLSYNEQFF
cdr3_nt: TGTGCCAGCAGTTTCGGGGTTTCAATGCGGAGTTTATCCTACAATGAGCAGTTCTTC

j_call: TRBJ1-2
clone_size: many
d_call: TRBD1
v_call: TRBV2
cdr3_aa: CASRGAGTANYGYTF
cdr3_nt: TGTGCCAGCCGGGGGGCAGGGACAGCTAACTATGGCTACACCTTC

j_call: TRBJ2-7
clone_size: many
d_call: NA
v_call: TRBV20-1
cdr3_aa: CSARPSSYEQYF
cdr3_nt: TGCAGTGCTAGACCCAGCTCCTACGAGCAGTACTTC

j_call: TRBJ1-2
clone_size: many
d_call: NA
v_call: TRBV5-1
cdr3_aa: CASSLQGNYGYTF
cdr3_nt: TGCGCCAGCAGCCTTCAGGGAAACTATGGCTACACCTTC